This T cell receptor (beta chain) was retrieved from a study of technical replicates of blood from a handful of donors. TCRdb's copy holds only in-frame clones and misses some; the assay was immunoSEQ multiplex PCR. The table records around 92,000 clones, 90% to 97% of them present only once. The CDR3 contains 15 residues. Germline assignment: CDR1 LNHDA and CDR2 SQIVND (reference sequence). V lost 8 bases, J lost 0 bases, and 4 bases stayed unmatched. What was sequenced was T cells isolated from PBMCs. The rearrangement joins TRBV19 to TRBJ1-5, with TRBD1 matching over 10 bases. The source of this sequence is a human donor in good health. CDR3 region: CASWDRGYSNQPQHF. CDR3 nucleotide sequence: TGTGCCAGTTGGGACAGGGGATATAGCAATCAGCCCCAGCATTTT.